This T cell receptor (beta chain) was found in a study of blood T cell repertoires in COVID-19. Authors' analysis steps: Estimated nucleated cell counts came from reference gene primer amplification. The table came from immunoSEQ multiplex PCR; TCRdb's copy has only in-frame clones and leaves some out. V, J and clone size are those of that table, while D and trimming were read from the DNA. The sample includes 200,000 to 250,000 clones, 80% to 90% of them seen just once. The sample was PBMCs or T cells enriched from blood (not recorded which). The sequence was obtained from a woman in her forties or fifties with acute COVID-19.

The CDR3 reads CASSYTGLHYGYTF. In DNA, the CDR3 is TGTGCCAGCAGTTATACCGGGTTACACTATGGCTACACCTTC. The genes are TRBV2 and TRBJ1-2; no reliable D call. Trimming stripped 5 bases from V and 3 bases from J, with 13 bases between. The V gene's germline CDR1 is SNHLY and CDR2 FYNNEI. The CDR3 extends over 14 amino acids.